The clone carrying this T cell receptor beta chain was detected once. What it binds is not known. Assay: immunoSEQ multiplex PCR; the TCRdb copy retains only in-frame clones and omits some. This repertoire shows roughly 24,000 clones, around 97% found once; its top ten account for about 0.15%. The V gene end was trimmed by 4 bases and the J gene end by 0 bases; junction bases not matched to a gene: 3. The CDR3 has 15 amino acids. Germline values: CDR1 LNHNV, CDR2 YYDKDF (reference sequence). These data come from a study of monozygotic twins with cystic fibrosis. Study observations and caveats: The repertoire was suggested to be naive-dominated, clonality median about 0.009.

The chain carries TRBV15 and TRBJ1-5; 7 nucleotides line up with TRBD1. Sequencing was carried out using blood. This receptor was taken from a girl aged 10 to 17 with cystic fibrosis. The CDR3: CATSINRGSNQPQHF. In DNA form, the CDR3 reads TGTGCCACCAGCATCAACAGGGGTAGCAATCAGCCCCAGCATTTT.